This T cell receptor beta chain originates from a study of blood T cell repertoires in COVID-19. Looking at the study overall: Sites in the United States, Italy and Spain provided acute and convalescent COVID-19 samples. PBMCs, B-cell-depleted T cells, or T cells were the source of the cDNA or gDNA that made up the material.

Per the study methods: Amplifying reference gene primers gave estimates of nucleated cell counts. Method: immunoSEQ multiplex PCR; TCRdb's copy keeps in-frame clones and lacks some. The DNA gave D and trimming, while V, J and clone size come from that table. The table lists about 190,000 clones, about 88% of them singletons. This clone was found a few times. This TCR was sampled from a man in his thirties or forties with acute or convalescent COVID-19. Sample: peripheral blood.

Here the CDR3 DNA reads TGCAGCGTTGTCGGCTACGAGCAGTACTTC. Translating gives CSVVGYEQYF. The chain links TRBV29-1 to TRBJ2-7; D unclear. Trimming cost V 4 bases and J 3 bases, with 4 bases left between them. The length of the CDR3 is 10 residues. Germline CDR1 reads SQVTM; CDR2 reads ANQGSEA.